The sequence of this T cell receptor (beta chain) was determined in a study of cytomegalovirus exposure and HLA in healthy donors. Across the study: In an earlier analysis, 95 million to 140 million unique TCR beta sequences were found from 200 million or so T cells. General study points: 87-base-pair reads could not separate some V segments, including TRBV6-2 and TRBV6-3.

For this clone: Its antigen remains unidentified.

The germline V gene encodes CDR1 KGHSH and CDR2 LQKENI. V gave up 2 bases and J gave up 7 bases, with 9 bases separating them. The CDR3 sequence is 14 residues long. Likely unrecorded immune exposures existed in these nominally healthy donors. 60 Vbeta and 13 Jbeta primers were used in PCR. Profiling relied on immunoSEQ multiplex PCR, and the TCRdb table lists in-frame clones only, not all of them. The profile covers 75,000 to 95,000 clones, with around two thirds appearing a single time and about 3.9% taken by the ten largest. V gene TRBV18 combines with J gene TRBJ1-6, with D possibly TRBD1 on 6 matching bases. Specimen: PBMCs. This receptor was obtained from a man under 40 in good health and CMV-seronegative. The CDR3 loop is CASSPGQTNSPLHF. The CDR3 nucleotides read TGTGCCAGCTCACCAGGACAGACCAATTCACCCCTCCACTTT. Combining the CDR3 with reference TRBV18 and TRBJ1-6 gives the whole variable domain NAGVMQNPRHLVRRRGQEARLRCSPMKGHSHVYWYRQLPEEGLKFMVYLQKENIIDESGMPKERFSAEFPKEGPSILRIQQVVRGDSAAYFCASSPGQTNSPLHFGNGTRLTVT.